What follows are 2 T cell receptor beta chains derived from one specimen sequenced in a study of molecular identifiers for immune sequencing clone quantification. TCRdb ran MiXCR on the PCR reads and lists one entry per CDR3 protein. The profile covers more than 300,000 distinct CDR3 sequences, with about 21% appearing a single time and 0.81% taken by the ten largest. Sequenced input: naive CD8+ T cells from blood, with Jurkat cell RNA spiked in. Subset: FACS-sorted CD8+CD4-CCR7+CD45RA+ naive T cells. Receptors originate from a human donor in good health. Some libraries in this study had Jurkat cell RNA spiked in.

Concerning this clonotype itself: A much larger clone lies a single base off, so this may be a read error. The chain couples TRBV27 to TRBJ2-7; D is perhaps TRBD1 (5 bases). Germline V lookup: CDR1 MNHEY, CDR2 SMNVEV (reference sequence). There are 12 residues in the CDR3. V dropped 10 bases and J dropped 4 bases, with 14 bases sitting between them. For the CDR3, the DNA is TGTGCCACCCGGACAAGTGCGTACGAGCAGTACTTC. Its translation is CATRTSAYEQYF.

Regarding this clonotype: Germline and junction disagree at one end, which may indicate a read error. The V and J genes are TRBV13 and TRBJ2-2; perhaps TRBD1 as D (5 bases). This CDR3 spans 13 amino acids. CDR1 PRHDT and CDR2 FYEKMQ come from the germline V gene (reference sequence). CDR3 loop: CASGLGAPGELFF. Here the CDR3 DNA reads TGTGCCAGCGGCTTAGGGGCGCCCGGGGAGCTGTTTTTT.